The 15 T cell receptor beta chains in this list originate from one sample, sequenced in a study of blood T cell repertoires in COVID-19. Assay used: immunoSEQ multiplex PCR; TCRdb lists only in-frame clones, some missing. Among approximately 170,000 clones listed, around 80% were seen once. Material for sequencing was peripheral blood. The source of these receptors is a man aged 55 to 70 with active or convalescent COVID-19.

The chain uses TRBV19 and TRBJ2-5; 10 bases line up with TRBD2. CDR3 length: 14 residues. CDR1 LNHDA and CDR2 SQIVND come from the germline V gene (reference sequence). With 11 bases clipped from V and 3 bases from J, the junction kept 9 bases outside the gene matches. DNA for the CDR3: TGTGCCTCGGGTAGCGGGAGGCGAGAAGAGACCCAGTACTTC. Encoded protein: CASGSGRREETQYF. Drawing the rest from reference TRBV19 and TRBJ2-5, the complete variable domain is DGGITQSPKYLFRKEGQNVTLSCEQNLNHDAMYWYRQDPGQGLRLIYYSQIVNDFQKGDIAEGYSVSREKKESFPLTVTSAQKNPTAFYLCASGSGRREETQYFGPGTRLLVL.

This clone was found a few times. The V gene is TRBV6-1, the J gene TRBJ2-2, with D possibly matching TRBD2 (6 bases). The V and J ends lost 4 bases and 5 bases respectively, with 17 bases between them. The CDR3 covers 16 residues. The germline V gene encodes CDR1 MNHNS and CDR2 SASEGT. CDR3 in amino acids: CASSVEAGYRTGELFF. CDR3 in DNA: TGTGCCAGCAGTGTCGAGGCGGGGTACAGAACCGGGGAGCTGTTTTTT.

The rearrangement joins TRBV5-4 to TRBJ2-6, with D possibly matching TRBD2 (6 bases). The CDR3 has 16 residues. V lost 0 bases and J lost 2, with 9 bases in between. Germline V CDR1 and CDR2: SGHNT, YYREEE (reference sequence). The CDR3 DNA follows: TGTGCCAGCAGCTTGGCGTCGGGGGCTGGGGCCAACGTCCTGACTTTC. Amino acids: CASSLASGAGANVLTF.

The chain employs TRBV4-2 and TRBJ2-1; D is unclear. The CDR3 is made up of 14 amino acids. With 4 bases removed from V and 4 bases from J, the gap between germline ends came to 11 bases. Germline assignment: CDR1 LGHNA and CDR2 YNFKEQ. CDR3 sequence: CASSPRARYNEQFF. The CDR3 bases are TGTGCCAGCAGCCCACGAGCACGGTACAATGAGCAGTTCTTC.

This clone was counted between two and nine times. The chain links TRBV7-2 to TRBJ2-1; 12 bases are a match to TRBD2. Germline CDR1 and CDR2: SGHTA and FQGNSA. The length of the CDR3 is 15 residues. V was pared by 5 bases and J by 6 bases, with 5 bases of the junction left unmatched. CDR3 DNA sequence: TGTGCCAGCAGCCCACGACTAGCGGGAGCCAATGAGCAGTTCTTC. This translates into CASSPRLAGANEQFF.

V usage is TRBV7-9 and J usage is TRBJ2-7; 13 nucleotides line up with TRBD2. There are 14 residues in the CDR3. Trimming cost V 5 bases and J 6 bases; bases outside gene matches: 4. The germline V gene has CDR1 SEHNR and CDR2 FQNEAQ (reference sequence). The chain's CDR3 is CASSRLAGGGEQYF. The CDR3 DNA reads as TGTGCCAGCAGCCGACTAGCGGGAGGTGGCGAGCAGTACTTC.

J is TRBJ1-5 and V is TRBV5-4; D gene ambiguous. There are 13 residues in the CDR3. Trimming stripped 0 bases from V and 4 bases from J, with 5 bases between. Germline V gene lookup returns CDR1 SGHNT and CDR2 YYREEE (reference sequence). In DNA form, the CDR3 reads TGTGCCAGCAGCTTGGGTCTTAATCAGCCCCAGCATTTT. Translation gives CASSLGLNQPQHF.

The V and J genes are TRBV7-8 and TRBJ2-1, with TRBD2 identical over 11 bases. The length of the CDR3 is 15 residues. V shed 5 bases, J shed 8 bases, and the junction held 8 bases outside the gene matches. Germline CDR1 reads SGHVS; CDR2 reads FQNEAQ. As DNA, the CDR3 is TGTGCCAGCAGCATACTAGCGGGGGTTGGCGATGAGCAGTTCTTC. This sequence encodes CASSILAGVGDEQFF. The whole variable domain, filled in from reference TRBV7-8 and TRBJ2-1, reads GAGVSQSPRYKVAKRGQDVALRCDPISGHVSLFWYQQALGQGPEFLTYFQNEAQLDKSGLPSDRFFAERPEGSVSTLKIQRTQQEDSAVYLCASSILAGVGDEQFFGPGTRLTVL.

A word on this clone: At one boundary the junction diverges from the germline segment, which might be a read error. The rearrangement uses TRBV7-7 and TRBJ2-1; 13 nucleotides align to TRBD2. There are 16 residues in the CDR3. Germline CDR1 reads SSHAT; CDR2 reads FNYEAQ (reference sequence). CDR3 residues: CASSPRTSGRGGEQFF. Written as DNA, the CDR3 is TGTGCTAGCAGCCCTCGGACTAGCGGGAGAGGTGGTGAGCAGTTCTTC. Complete variable domain (other parts from reference TRBV7-7 and TRBJ2-1): GAGVSQSPRYKVTKRGQDVTLRCDPISSHATLYWYQQALGQGPEFLTYFNYEAQPDKSGLPSDRFSAERPEGSISTLTIQRTEQRDSAMYRCASSPRTSGRGGEQFFGPGTRLTVL.

The chain has TRBV15 and TRBJ2-3, with TRBD2 as a possible D gene (6 bases). V was trimmed by 1 base and J by 6 bases, leaving 11 bases between them. There are 14 residues in the CDR3. Germline V lookup: CDR1 LNHNV, CDR2 YYDKDF (reference sequence). The DNA for the CDR3 is TGTGCCACCAGCAGAGGGGGACTGCGTGATACGCAGTATTTT. Translating gives CATSRGGLRDTQYF.

The sample holds one count of this clone. The chain has TRBV27 and TRBJ2-5; D perhaps matches TRBD2 (5 bases). This CDR3 is 14 amino acids long. V was trimmed by 4 bases and J by 5 bases, leaving 14 bases between them. Germline lookup yields CDR1 MNHEY and CDR2 SMNVEV (reference sequence). The CDR3: CASSSPRRGETQYF. The CDR3 DNA reads as TGTGCCAGCAGTTCTCCCCGACGAGGGGAGACCCAGTACTTC.

Here the CDR3 reads CASSESRSGAHSGNTIYF. For the CDR3, the DNA is TGTGCCAGCAGTGAATCTAGGTCAGGGGCTCACTCTGGAAACACCATATATTTT. The chain is built from TRBV2 and TRBJ1-3; D is perhaps TRBD1 (6 bases). Per the germline V gene, CDR1 is SNHLY and CDR2 is FYNNEI. The CDR3 consists of 18 residues. V gave up 2 bases and J gave up 0 bases, with 17 bases separating them.

The chain combines TRBV9 with TRBJ1-2; 8 nucleotides line up with TRBD1. V dropped 3 bases and J dropped 4; count of bases not matched to a gene: 2. The length of the CDR3 is 13 residues. Germline V gene sequence: CDR1 SGDLS, CDR2 YYNGEE. The CDR3 loop reads CASSEGQGYGYTF. In nucleotides, the CDR3 is TGTGCCAGCAGCGAAGGACAGGGCTATGGCTACACCTTC.

The sample holds one count of this clone. This chain joins TRBV6-5 and TRBJ1-2; TRBD1 aligns across 8 bases. V lost 6 bases, J lost 7 bases, and 7 bases stayed unmatched. Germline V gene lookup returns CDR1 MNHEY and CDR2 SVGAGI. This CDR3 has 13 residues. The CDR3 sequence: CASSPTGAGGYTF. The CDR3 coding sequence is TGTGCCAGCAGCCCGACAGGGGCAGGTGGCTACACCTTC.

The V and J genes are TRBV18 and TRBJ2-7; 7 bases are shared with TRBD1. J lost 7 bases, V lost 5 bases, and 5 bases had no gene match. From germline, CDR1 is KGHSH and CDR2 LQKENI. CDR3 length equals 12 residues. CDR3 region: CASSGTGEEQYF. The CDR3 nucleotides read TGTGCCAGCTCAGGAACAGGGGAAGAGCAGTACTTC.